The entry below gives a single T cell receptor (beta chain) sequence along with its context. Its antigen is not identified. This entry belongs to a study of metastatic and nonmetastatic thyroid tumors. TCRdb reanalyzed the PCR reads with MiXCR. The table has tens of thousands of clones, just under 30% seen once. No patient had received any treatment before thyroid surgery. Study conclusions and caveats: Reportedly, malignant thyroid tumors had significantly higher TCR beta diversity than benign nodules, in blood and tumor.

V was trimmed by 2 bases and J by 4 bases, leaving 8 bases between them. Germline values: CDR1 MDHEN, CDR2 SYDVKM. This CDR3 contains 13 residues. The sequenced sample consisted of blood. The chain has TRBV28 and TRBJ1-2; D is uncertain. The clonotype originates from a female donor with papillary thyroid cancer or a benign thyroid nodule (not recorded which). Some clones in this sample may be carry-over from other donors' samples. The CDR3 region is CASSLGSAYGYTF. The DNA for the CDR3 is TGTGCCAGCAGTTTAGGGTCGGCCTATGGCTACACCTTC.